A single T cell receptor (beta chain) is shown here with its context. The data belong to a study of blood T cell repertoires in COVID-19. The method was immunoSEQ multiplex PCR; TCRdb's version includes in-frame clones alone and lacks a portion of them. The sample includes hundreds of thousands of clones, about 90% of them seen just once. The age range of participants was 18 to 89 years, with residence in about 25 US areas. Grouping used clinical history reported by participants in a survey and questionnaire. Sample: PBMCs or T cells enriched from blood (not recorded which). The clonotype originates from a woman in her 30s who had recovered from COVID-19.

This chain's CDR3 is CSADRGHEQYF. The CDR3 DNA reads as TGCAGCGCGGACAGGGGGCACGAGCAGTACTTC. J is TRBJ2-7 and V is TRBV29-1, with TRBD1 matching 11 bases. The length of the CDR3 is 11 residues. V shed 7 bases and J 5 bases; nucleotides not matched to a gene: 1. The V gene's germline CDR1 is SQVTM and CDR2 ANQGSEA.